These 30 T cell receptor beta chains share one sample of origin, sequenced in a study of blood T cells in healthy people across ages. Together with a sample-barcoded 5' primer, a J-beta primer mix was included in a second PCR lasting roughly 6 to 12 cycles. In TCRdb, the 5' RACE reads were re-called with MiXCR into one record per CDR3 protein. The data hold about 1 million distinct CDR3 sequences, with 40% to 50% observed a single time. The specimen sequenced was blood. The origin of the receptors is a woman aged 60-75 years in good health.

The rearrangement links TRBV29-1 to TRBJ2-7; D gene unclear. TRBJ2-5 matches the DNA end more closely, so the J call is doubtful. Per the germline V gene, CDR1 is SQVTM and CDR2 is ANQGSEA. CDR3 size: 14 residues. The CDR3 reads CSVPVLSFLETQYF. The CDR3 DNA reads as TGCAGCGTCCCCGTGTTGAGTTTCCTAGAGACCCAGTACTTC.

J is TRBJ2-5 and V is TRBV3-1; 9 positions agree with TRBD2. Unmatched junction bases numbered 1, after V lost 1 base and J lost 1 base. This CDR3 region has 15 residues. Germline CDR1 is LGHDT and CDR2 is YNNKEL (reference sequence). The DNA for the CDR3 is TGTGCCAGCAGCCAAGGGGGACTAGCCCAAGAGACCCAGTACTTC. It yields the protein CASSQGGLAQETQYF.

The rearrangement uses TRBV28 and TRBJ2-5; D not certain. Trimming cost V 3 bases and J 5 bases, with 10 bases left between them. Germline V gene data show CDR1 as MDHEN and CDR2 as SYDVKM. This CDR3 comprises 13 residues. CDR3 protein: CASSFSVRETQYF. The CDR3 nucleotides are TGTGCCAGCAGTTTTTCGGTCCGGGAGACCCAGTACTTC.

The gene calls are TRBV5-1 and TRBJ2-1, with D tentatively TRBD2 (5 bases). The CDR3 length is 14 residues. Germline V gene data show CDR1 as SGHRS and CDR2 as YFSETQ. Trimming shortened V by 3 bases and J by 6 bases, and 13 bases separated the two germline ends. The DNA for the CDR3 is TGCGCCAGCAGCTCACTAGACATACGCAATGAGCAGTTCTTC. Translating it yields CASSSLDIRNEQFF.

The V and J genes are TRBV27 and TRBJ1-2; maybe TRBD1 (6 bases). The V end lost 5 bases, the J end lost 8 bases, and 18 bases lay between the germline ends. The CDR3 runs to 14 residues. Germline V CDR1 and CDR2: MNHEY, SMNVEV (reference sequence). The CDR3 reads CASSVSTGMSGYTF. As DNA, the CDR3 is TGTGCCAGCAGTGTAAGCACAGGGATGAGCGGCTACACCTTC.

This clonotype was counted a few times. V is TRBV28 and J is TRBJ2-5, with TRBD2 as a possible D gene (5 bases). CDR1 is MDHEN, CDR2 SYDVKM, per germline. The CDR3 is made up of 14 amino acids. V dropped 4 bases and J dropped 2 bases, with 11 bases sitting between them. CDR3 protein: CASSSARGQETQYF. For the CDR3, the DNA is TGTGCCAGCAGTTCCGCCAGAGGGCAAGAGACCCAGTACTTC.

CDR3 DNA sequence: TGCGCCAGCAGCTTCGGACAGATTAATGAAAAACTGTTTTTT. Protein sequence: CASSFGQINEKLFF. The chain joins TRBV5-1 to TRBJ1-4, with D perhaps matching TRBD1 (6 bases). CDR3 size: 14 residues. Trimming shortened V by 2 bases and J by 4 bases, and 9 bases separated the two germline ends. Germline V lookup: CDR1 SGHRS, CDR2 YFSETQ. Variable domain in full (rest from reference TRBV5-1 and TRBJ1-4): KAGVTQTPRYLIKTRGQQVTLSCSPISGHRSVSWYQQTPGQGLQFLFEYFSETQRNKGNFPGRFSGRQFSNSRSEMNVSTLELGDSALYLCASSFGQINEKLFFGSGTQLSVL.

This sequence joins TRBV20-1 and TRBJ1-5; no clear D gene. V lost 0 bases to trimming and J lost 0 bases, with 9 bases between them. CDR1 is DFQATT, CDR2 SNEGSKA, per germline (reference sequence). The CDR3 extends over 15 amino acids. CDR3 in amino acids: CSARDAQDSNQPQHF. The DNA for the CDR3 is TGCAGTGCTAGAGATGCCCAGGATAGCAATCAGCCCCAGCATTTT.

This clonotype occurred a few times. This rearrangement joins TRBV4-2 to TRBJ1-1; a possible D gene is TRBD1 (6 bases). In germline, CDR1 is LGHNA, CDR2 YNFKEQ. The CDR3 contains 15 residues. V was trimmed by 0 bases and J by 5 bases, leaving 13 bases between them. The CDR3 DNA is TGTGCCAGCAGCCAAGATAGAACAGGGCGAACTGAAGCTTTCTTT. This encodes CASSQDRTGRTEAFF.

The genes are TRBV20-1 and TRBJ2-5; TRBD2 aligns across 10 bases. Losses at the gene ends were 4 bases for V and 2 bases for J; bases not matched to a gene: 7. This CDR3 has 15 amino acids. Germline V CDR1 and CDR2: DFQATT, SNEGSKA (reference sequence). CDR3 amino acids: CSAKETSGYQETQYF. CDR3 DNA sequence: TGCAGTGCTAAGGAGACTAGCGGGTATCAAGAGACCCAGTACTTC.

This clonotype was picked up a small number of times. The V call is TRBV7-9, the J call TRBJ2-1; 8 bases line up with TRBD1. Germline V lookup: CDR1 SEHNR, CDR2 FQNEAQ (reference sequence). CDR3 length equals 15 residues. The junction had 8 bases not matched to a gene; V was cut back by 4 bases and J by 6 bases. CDR3 sequence reads: CASSSWTGNVNEQFF. Here the CDR3 DNA reads TGTGCCAGCAGCTCCTGGACAGGGAACGTCAATGAGCAGTTCTTC.

This clonotype was picked up a small number of times. The chain uses TRBV4-2 and TRBJ2-1; D not resolved. The CDR3 runs to 14 residues. Trimming stripped 0 bases from V and 12 bases from J, with 15 bases between. Germline CDR1 and CDR2: LGHNA and YNFKEQ. CDR3 DNA: TGTGCCAGCAGCCAAGAAGCCGTGGCCCTCGGGCAGTTCTTC. It translates to CASSQEAVALGQFF.

The chain carries TRBV3-1 and TRBJ2-3; 10 nucleotides agree with TRBD2. The CDR3 length is 18 residues. CDR1 and CDR2 (germline): LGHDT, YNNKEL (reference sequence). J gave up 2 bases and V 4 bases, and 12 bases lay outside the gene matches. The CDR3 protein is CASSPTSGTRYVTDTQYF. CDR3 sequence (DNA): TGTGCCAGCAGCCCAACTAGCGGGACACGTTATGTCACAGATACGCAGTATTTT.

This clonotype has at least ten counts. V and J are TRBV28 and TRBJ2-7; D ambiguous. The CDR3 contains 10 residues. Germline V gene data show CDR1 as MDHEN and CDR2 as SYDVKM. Trimming shortened V by 5 bases and J by 4 bases, and 3 bases separated the two germline ends. CDR3 sequence: CASSQYEQYF. The CDR3 DNA sequence: TGTGCCAGCAGTCAGTACGAGCAGTACTTC.

The chain has TRBV12-3 or TRBV12-4 and TRBJ2-5; 8 bases match TRBD1. The length of the CDR3 is 15 residues. Losses at the gene ends were 3 bases for V and 5 bases for J; bases not matched to a gene: 8. The CDR3 DNA follows: TGTGCCAGCAGTTTGGAGTTGGACAGGGCTGAGACCCAGTACTTC. Translation: CASSLELDRAETQYF.

V gene TRBV29-1 combines with J gene TRBJ2-2, with 11 bases matching TRBD1. With 4 bases clipped from V and 7 bases from J, the junction kept 8 bases outside the gene matches. CDR3 size: 15 residues. CDR1 and CDR2 from the germline V gene are SQVTM and ANQGSEA. The DNA for the CDR3 is TGCAGCGTTGGGAGGACAGGGGGCAGAGGCGGGGAGCTGTTTTTT. Residues: CSVGRTGGRGGELFF.

This chain connects TRBV5-4 to TRBJ2-7, with a tentative D call TRBD2 (6 bases). This CDR3 comprises 15 residues. The V gene's germline CDR1 is SGHNT and CDR2 YYREEE (reference sequence). V was cut by 3 bases and J by 0 bases, with 13 bases left in between. The CDR3, as DNA: TGTGCCAGCAGCTCAACTAGCAGGAGCTCCTACGAGCAGTACTTC. Translated: CASSSTSRSSYEQYF.

This rearrangement joins TRBV24-1 to TRBJ2-3; TRBD2 aligns across 9 bases. The CDR3 covers 13 residues. Germline CDR1 is KGHDR and CDR2 is SFDVKD. V lost 7 bases, J lost 6 bases, and 4 bases stayed unmatched. The CDR3 coding sequence is TGTGCCACCAGGAGCGGGAGGACTGATACGCAGTATTTT. Protein: CATRSGRTDTQYF.

This clonotype was seen only a few times. The gene calls are TRBV20-1 and TRBJ2-7; D ambiguous. Deletions cut 3 bases from V and 3 bases from J, with 9 bases between. The germline gives CDR1 DFQATT, CDR2 SNEGSKA (reference sequence). This CDR3 comprises 12 residues. The CDR3 spells CSARSGVYEQYF. The CDR3 nucleotides read TGCAGTGCTAGGTCTGGGGTCTACGAGCAGTACTTC.

The V call is TRBV7-9, the J call TRBJ1-6; D unresolved. Trimming shortened V by 6 bases and J by 5 bases, and 11 bases separated the two germline ends. This CDR3 has 14 amino acids. Per the germline V gene, CDR1 is SEHNR and CDR2 is FQNEAQ (reference sequence). The CDR3 reads CASSLQSDNSPLHF. CDR3 in DNA: TGTGCCAGCAGTTTACAATCGGATAATTCACCCCTCCACTTT.

This clonotype turned up a few times. This chain uses TRBV6-5 with TRBJ2-1; TRBD2 matches at 12 bases. The V gene's germline CDR1 is MNHEY and CDR2 SVGAGI. The CDR3 runs 18 residues. J was trimmed by 6 bases and V by 2 bases; bases with no gene match: 11. The CDR3 DNA reads TGTGCCAGCAGTTACCTAGCGGGAGGGCCTACTACATTCAATGAGCAGTTCTTC. Translation: CASSYLAGGPTTFNEQFF.

This clonotype was counted many times. The chain has TRBV20-1 and TRBJ2-5; 11 bases are a match to TRBD2. Per the germline V gene, CDR1 is DFQATT and CDR2 is SNEGSKA (reference sequence). Losses at the gene ends were 3 bases for V and 2 bases for J; bases not matched to a gene: 2. CDR3 size: 14 residues. The CDR3 region has the DNA TGCAGTGCTAGGGCTAGCGGGAGGCAAGAGACCCAGTACTTC. It is translated as CSARASGRQETQYF.

This clonotype appeared a few times. V gene TRBV20-1 combines with J gene TRBJ2-5; 12 positions match TRBD2. The CDR3 covers 15 residues. V was clipped by 1 base and J by 2 bases; unmatched bases: 2. Germline V gives CDR1 DFQATT, CDR2 SNEGSKA (reference sequence). In nucleotides, the CDR3 is TGCAGTGCTAGAGGGCTAGCGGGAGGGCAAGAGACCCAGTACTTC. This encodes CSARGLAGGQETQYF.

The chain recombines TRBV4-1 with TRBJ1-2; a weak D match, TRBD1 (6 bases). The CDR3 covers 16 residues. Germline values: CDR1 MGHRA, CDR2 YSYEKL. V shed 0 bases and J shed 4 bases, with 15 bases lying between them. Here the CDR3 reads CASSQDMAQGSYGYTF. The CDR3 DNA is TGCGCCAGCAGCCAAGATATGGCCCAGGGGAGCTATGGCTACACCTTC.

This clonotype was detected only a few times. V and J are TRBV9 and TRBJ2-7, with D unclear. Germline V lookup: CDR1 SGDLS, CDR2 YYNGEE. The CDR3 runs 14 residues. Trimming took off 0 bases at V and 6 bases at J, with 13 bases between the two ends. The CDR3: CASSVALRNGEQYF. The CDR3, as DNA: TGTGCCAGCAGCGTAGCTTTAAGGAATGGCGAGCAGTACTTC.

This clonotype was seen ten or more times. The chain uses TRBV6-2 or TRBV6-3 and TRBJ2-1; no firm D call. This CDR3 comprises 12 residues. Germline V gene lookup returns CDR1 MNHEY and CDR2 SVGEGT. Deletions cut 5 bases from V and 8 bases from J, with 10 bases between. This chain's CDR3 is CASSPTFHEQFF. The DNA of the CDR3 is TGTGCCAGCAGTCCTACGTTTCATGAGCAGTTCTTC.

This clonotype was recorded a few times. V and J are TRBV4-2 and TRBJ1-5; 9 bases fit TRBD1. From germline, CDR1 is LGHNA and CDR2 YNFKEQ. The CDR3 runs to 17 residues. The trim removed 5 bases at V and 2 bases at J, leaving 10 bases unmatched. CDR3 amino acids: CASSATVRTGGNQPQHF. CDR3 bases: TGTGCCAGCAGCGCAACGGTTCGGACAGGGGGCAATCAGCCCCAGCATTTT.

This clonotype was seen a handful of times. This chain links TRBV13 with TRBJ2-7, with 12 bases fitting TRBD2. TRBJ2-5 explains the end of the DNA better; the J call may be wrong. This CDR3 has 17 residues. Germline CDR1 and CDR2: PRHDT and FYEKMQ (reference sequence). In DNA, the CDR3 is TGTGCCAGCAGCCCCAGACTAGCGGGAGAGGGTCGGGAGACCCAGTACTTC. Translated, it gives CASSPRLAGEGRETQYF.

This chain uses TRBV11-3 with TRBJ2-7; no definite D call. This CDR3 comprises 15 residues. Trimming pared 5 bases from V and 0 bases from J, leaving 14 bases between. Germline-derived CDR1 and CDR2 are SGHNT and YENEEA. The chain's CDR3 is CASSAGGVSSYEQYF. CDR3 DNA: TGTGCCAGCAGCGCAGGTGGGGTCAGCTCCTACGAGCAGTACTTC.

Concerning this clonotype: This may come from a read error, since a much larger clone is one base off. V gene TRBV29-1 combines with J gene TRBJ2-7; perhaps D is TRBD1 or TRBD2 (5 bases each). The J call may be mistaken, given a closer DNA end match to TRBJ2-5. The CDR3 runs to 13 residues. Per germline, CDR1 SQVTM and CDR2 ANQGSEA. The DNA of the CDR3 is TGCAGCGCCGCCGTGCTAGCAGGGGAGACCCAGTACTTC. It encodes CSAAVLAGETQYF.